This T cell receptor beta chain was identified during a study of blood T cell repertoires in COVID-19. The overall study: From the United States, Italy and Spain came samples of acute and convalescent COVID-19. The cDNA or gDNA used as material had been derived from T cells, B-cell-depleted T cells, or PBMCs.

TCRdb's table, derived via immunoSEQ multiplex PCR, lists solely in-frame clones and lacks some. The sample gives about 360,000 clones, approximately 85% of which show up once; roughly 2% is in the top ten. Everyone who took part was 18 to 89 years old, and they came from 20 to 25 US areas. Participant-reported clinical history was the basis for cohort assignment. This clone was counted between two and nine times. This CDR3 is 13 amino acids long. V dropped 6 bases and J dropped 3; count of bases not matched to a gene: 4. The germline gives CDR1 SQVTM, CDR2 ANQGSEA. The sequenced sample was PBMCs or T cells enriched from blood (not recorded which). This clonotype was sampled from a woman in her 40s with acute COVID-19. This rearrangement joins TRBV29-1 to TRBJ1-4, with 7 bases lining up with TRBD1. The CDR3 coding sequence is TGCAGCGTCGCCAGGGGGGCTAATGAAAAACTGTTTTTT. Translated: CSVARGANEKLFF.